This T cell receptor (beta chain) was profiled in a study of cytomegalovirus exposure and HLA in healthy donors. CDR3 size: 18 residues. V trimming: 4 bases; J trimming: 7 bases; junction bases outside the gene matches: 18. CDR1 and CDR2 (germline): SGHRS, YFSETQ. This clone was seen a few times. The PCR used 60 Vbeta and 13 Jbeta primers. The repertoire was sequenced with immunoSEQ multiplex PCR; TCRdb's copy has only in-frame clones and lacks some. The sample contains roughly 180,000 clones, roughly four fifths of which appear only once. Sequenced material: PBMCs. The chain recombines TRBV5-1 with TRBJ1-4, with 8 positions matching TRBD1. The origin of this receptor is a woman under 30 in good health and CMV-seropositive. The CDR3 region is CASSPGPGTGPVGEKLFF. In nucleotides, the CDR3 is TGCGCCAGCAGCCCAGGTCCCGGGACAGGACCGGTCGGTGAAAAACTGTTTTTT.